Given below is one T cell receptor beta chain in context. As originally analysed: Amplified reference gene primers provided the basis for estimating nucleated cell counts. Method: immunoSEQ multiplex PCR; TCRdb's copy keeps in-frame clones and lacks some. V and J calls plus clone size are reproduced from that table; the DNA served to infer D and trimming. This repertoire shows 150,000 to 200,000 clones, 82% found once; its top ten account for roughly 8%. This sample is drawn from a study of blood T cell repertoires in COVID-19. Study background: The cDNA or gDNA used as material had been derived from T cells, B-cell-depleted T cells, or PBMCs.

The V end lost 3 bases, the J end lost 2 bases, and 11 bases lay between the germline ends. This CDR3 spans 15 amino acids. Germline V CDR1 and CDR2: SNHLY, FYNNEI. The specimen was peripheral blood. The chain is built from TRBV2 and TRBJ1-3, with a possible D match to TRBD1 (5 bases). The source of this sequence is a woman in her sixties or seventies with COVID-19, enrolled during active disease. This CDR3 is CASSDQGRAGNTIYF. CDR3 DNA sequence: TGTGCCAGCAGTGACCAGGGCCGGGCTGGAAACACCATATATTTT. Variable domain in full (rest from reference TRBV2 and TRBJ1-3): EPEVTQTPSHQVTQMGQEVILRCVPISNHLYFYWYRQILGQKVEFLVSFYNNEISEKSEIFDDQFSVERPDGSNFTLKIRSTKLEDSAMYFCASSDQGRAGNTIYFGEGSWLTVV.